Listed here is a single T cell receptor beta chain. In the authors' methods: Scientists estimated how many nucleated cells there were by amplifying reference gene primers. Using immunoSEQ multiplex PCR, the repertoire was profiled, and TCRdb retains in-frame clones only, with some absent. Clone size and V and J calls were adopted from that table, with D and trimming inferred from the DNA. The sample lists under 300,000 clones; about 83% were seen once. This specimen comes from a study of blood T cell repertoires in COVID-19. The overall study: From T cells, B-cell-depleted T cells, or PBMCs came the material, which was cDNA or gDNA.

Germline trimming cut 0 bases from V and 4 bases from J; bases unmatched to any gene: 7. This CDR3 spans 18 amino acids. The germline V gene encodes CDR1 MGHRA and CDR2 YSYEKL. Sequences were obtained from peripheral blood. V usage is TRBV4-1 and J usage is TRBJ2-5; TRBD2 matches at 14 bases. The TCR sequence derives from an elderly man with acute or convalescent COVID-19. The CDR3 DNA follows: TGCGCCAGCAGCCAAGAACCAGCGACTAGCGGGAGGGCAGAGACCCAGTACTTC. This encodes CASSQEPATSGRAETQYF.